The 17 T cell receptor beta chains listed next were all sequenced from one sample in a study of shared clonotypes between healthy human individuals. Produced via immunoSEQ multiplex PCR; TCRdb's table is partial and in-frame only. Altogether about 2.2 million clones are present, about 92% being singletons, with the ten largest covering about 1.5%. CD45RO-negative CD8 cells positively selected for CCR7 made up the naive population, which excluded terminally differentiated effector memory CD45RA+ cells. Sequencing was carried out using naive CD8+ T cells from PBMCs. Receptor source: a man aged 18 to 35 in good health. Some clones in this sample may be carry-over from other donors' samples.

This sequence joins TRBV7-9 and TRBJ2-5; TRBD1 agrees at 8 bases. V was pared by 6 bases and J by 2 bases, with 8 bases of the junction left unmatched. Germline loops: CDR1 SEHNR, CDR2 FQNEAQ (reference sequence). This CDR3 spans 15 amino acids. For the CDR3, the DNA is TGTGCCAGCAGTCCCCCCGGGGACAGGCAAGAGACCCAGTACTTC. Protein product: CASSPPGDRQETQYF.

The rearrangement joins TRBV7-9 to TRBJ2-7; D is ambiguous. The CDR3 runs 15 residues. The germline CDR1 and CDR2 sequences are SEHNR and FQNEAQ (reference sequence). Between the trimmed V and J ends, which lost 5 bases and 2 bases, there was a span of 16 bases. This CDR3 reads CASSPAGDTPYEQYF. CDR3 nucleotide sequence: TGTGCCAGCAGCCCCGCCGGAGACACTCCCTACGAGCAGTACTTC. The entire variable domain, with the rest obtained from reference TRBV7-9 and TRBJ2-7, is as follows: DTGVSQNPRHKITKRGQNVTFRCDPISEHNRLYWYRQTLGQGPEFLTYFQNEAQLEKSRLLSDRFSAERPKGSFSTLEIQRTEQGDSAMYLCASSPAGDTPYEQYFGPGTRLTVT.

The chain carries TRBV2 and TRBJ1-2; 9 bases are shared with TRBD1. The V segment lost 8 bases and the J segment 6 bases; nucleotides outside the gene matches: 13. Germline V gives CDR1 SNHLY, CDR2 FYNNEI. The CDR3 spans 15 residues. CDR3 sequence reads: CASQYRGRPGDGYTF. CDR3 sequence (DNA): TGTGCCAGCCAATACAGGGGGCGCCCCGGGGATGGCTACACCTTC.

The CDR3 DNA is TGTGCCAGCAGCCGGGGGAAGACTGTCCCCTACGAGCAGTACTTC. It specifies CASSRGKTVPYEQYF. The chain has TRBV14 and TRBJ2-7; D possibly matches TRBD1 or TRBD2 (5 bases each). Trimming shortened V by 4 bases and J by 2 bases, and 15 bases separated the two germline ends. This CDR3 has 15 amino acids. The germline CDR1 and CDR2 sequences are SGHDN and FVKESK. Based on the CDR3 plus reference TRBV14 and TRBJ2-7, the full variable domain is EAGVTQFPSHSVIEKGQTVTLRCDPISGHDNLYWYRRVMGKEIKFLLHFVKESKQDESGMPNNRFLAERTGGTYSTLKVQPAELEDSGVYFCASSRGKTVPYEQYFGPGTRLTVT.

In the case of this clone: The sample contains more than one DNA sequence encoding this CDR3. V usage is TRBV7-9 and J usage is TRBJ2-7; TRBD2 matches 11 bases. The germline CDR1 and CDR2 sequences are SEHNR and FQNEAQ (reference sequence). The CDR3 spans 15 residues. V lost 4 bases, J lost 4 bases, and 6 bases stayed unmatched. CDR3 in DNA: TGTGCCAGCAGCTCCCTAGCGGGAGGCCCTTACGAGCAGTACTTC. Protein product: CASSSLAGGPYEQYF.

As to this clone: This specimen includes other DNA sequences encoding the same CDR3. The V gene is TRBV27, the J gene TRBJ2-7; 7 bases are shared with TRBD2. Trimming cost V 5 bases and J 4 bases; bases outside gene matches: 8. This CDR3 is built from 14 residues. Per the germline V gene, CDR1 is MNHEY and CDR2 is SMNVEV (reference sequence). This CDR3 is CASSSRSGAYEQYF. The CDR3 nucleotides are TGTGCCAGCAGTAGTCGAAGCGGGGCGTACGAGCAGTACTTC.

The V gene is TRBV7-9, the J gene TRBJ2-6, with D uncertain. CDR1 is SEHNR and CDR2 is FQNEAQ in the germline V gene (reference sequence). Trimming removed 3 bases at V and 0 bases at J, with 15 bases between. The CDR3 totals 18 residues. This CDR3 reads CASSFLFGTASGANVLTF. DNA of the CDR3: TGTGCCAGCAGCTTTTTGTTTGGCACGGCCTCTGGGGCCAACGTCCTGACTTTC.

The rearrangement joins TRBV27 to TRBJ2-7, with D hard to call. With 8 bases removed from V and 2 bases from J, the gap between germline ends came to 16 bases. Germline V gene sequence: CDR1 MNHEY, CDR2 SMNVEV (reference sequence). The CDR3 length is 14 residues. DNA for the CDR3: TGTGCCAGCGGATTCCCATGGCAGGCCTACGAGCAGTACTTC. It translates to CASGFPWQAYEQYF.

The CDR3: CASSPGTGGTDTQYF. The CDR3 coding sequence is TGTGCCAGCAGTCCCGGGACAGGGGGCACAGATACGCAGTATTTT. The rearrangement links TRBV27 to TRBJ2-3, with 10 bases aligning to TRBD1. The CDR3 runs 15 residues. The V gene's germline CDR1 is MNHEY and CDR2 SMNVEV (reference sequence). Trimming cost V 5 bases and J 1 base; bases outside gene matches: 3.

The chain carries TRBV9 and TRBJ2-7; 14 bases align to TRBD2. V trimming: 3 bases; J trimming: 5 bases; junction bases outside the gene matches: 16. The CDR3 runs 19 residues. Germline V gene lookup returns CDR1 SGDLS and CDR2 YYNGEE. CDR3 sequence reads: CASSANRPGLAGVGHEQYF. CDR3 sequence (DNA): TGTGCCAGCAGCGCCAATCGGCCGGGACTAGCGGGAGTTGGCCACGAGCAGTACTTC. Combining the CDR3 with reference TRBV9 and TRBJ2-7 gives the whole variable domain DSGVTQTPKHLITATGQRVTLRCSPRSGDLSVYWYQQSLDQGLQFLIQYYNGEERAKGNILERFSAQQFPDLHSELNLSSLELGDSALYFCASSANRPGLAGVGHEQYFGPGTRLTVT.

The gene calls are TRBV27 and TRBJ1-1, with a tentative D call TRBD1 (5 bases). V lost 5 bases and J 4 bases, leaving 14 bases between the germline ends. Germline V gene sequence: CDR1 MNHEY, CDR2 SMNVEV (reference sequence). The CDR3 sequence is 14 residues long. CDR3 sequence reads: CASSPTLRGTEAFF. DNA of the CDR3: TGTGCCAGCAGTCCGACGTTGAGGGGCACTGAAGCTTTCTTT.

The V call is TRBV9, the J call TRBJ1-1, with unresolved D. V lost 0 bases and J lost 1, with 10 bases in between. CDR1 is SGDLS, CDR2 YYNGEE, per germline. The CDR3 covers 15 residues. The CDR3 coding sequence is TGTGCCAGCAGCGTAGACGGTCGGAAGAACACTGAAGCTTTCTTT. Its translation is CASSVDGRKNTEAFF.

This clone was counted only a few times. This chain uses TRBV28 with TRBJ1-1, with 8 bases matching TRBD1. The trim removed 7 bases at V and 7 bases at J, leaving 11 bases unmatched. The CDR3 is made up of 14 amino acids. Germline assignment: CDR1 MDHEN and CDR2 SYDVKM. CDR3 sequence (DNA): TGTGCCAGCACCAGGACAGGGCTGACGAATGAAGCTTTCTTT. Its translation: CASTRTGLTNEAFF.

The CDR3 is CASSGLNRGDTQYF. The CDR3 DNA reads as TGTGCCAGCAGTGGACTAAACAGGGGAGATACGCAGTATTTT. The chain has TRBV25-1 and TRBJ2-3; 7 bases fit TRBD1. Trimming cost V 4 bases and J 5 bases; bases outside gene matches: 6. The length of the CDR3 is 14 residues. Germline CDR1 is MGHDK and CDR2 is SYGVNS.

The chain uses TRBV19 and TRBJ2-7; a possible D gene is TRBD2 (5 bases). This CDR3 contains 12 residues. Per the germline V gene, CDR1 is LNHDA and CDR2 is SQIVND (reference sequence). V was cut by 5 bases and J by 7 bases, with 12 bases left in between. CDR3 residues: CASSSRAPEQYF. CDR3 in DNA: TGTGCCAGTAGTTCGCGGGCGCCGGAGCAGTACTTC.

As regards this clone: This sample also contains other DNA sequences that code for the same CDR3. This chain uses TRBV27 with TRBJ2-7, with D unclear. The CDR3 covers 13 residues. V shed 3 bases and J shed 2 bases, with 8 bases lying between them. Germline values: CDR1 MNHEY, CDR2 SMNVEV (reference sequence). For the CDR3, the DNA is TGTGCCAGCAGTTTTGGGGTCACCTACGAGCAGTACTTC. It encodes CASSFGVTYEQYF.

The chain joins TRBV10-3 to TRBJ1-1, with D tentatively TRBD1 (6 bases). The CDR3 spans 16 residues. The V gene lost 0 bases and the J gene lost 0 bases, with 11 bases spanning the gap. Germline lookup yields CDR1 ENHRY and CDR2 SYGVKD. The CDR3 is CAISESGGKMNTEAFF. The CDR3 bases are TGTGCCATCAGTGAGTCCGGGGGCAAGATGAACACTGAAGCTTTCTTT.